This T cell receptor (beta chain) is from a study of response to subunit inactivated influenza vaccine. Study-wide findings and caveats: Only a handful of new T cells, the authors suggested, are recruited with each seasonal influenza vaccination.

TCRdb called the RT-PCR reads again in MiXCR, with one record for every CDR3 protein. The data show some 520,000 distinct CDR3 sequences, with 15% to 20% seen just once and less than 4% held by the top ten. In regard to this clonotype: Its antigen is not known.

The source of this sequence is a man between 50 and 69 years old who received an inactivated influenza vaccine. The specimen was CD4+ T cells sorted from PBMCs, collected 23 months after vaccination.

In DNA form, the CDR3 reads TGTGCCAGCAGCCAAGGGCCAGCCAAAAACATTCAGTACTTC. Amino acid sequence: CASSQGPAKNIQYF. J is TRBJ2-4 and V is TRBV3-1; D is undetermined. CDR1 and CDR2 (germline): LGHDT, YNNKEL (reference sequence). The CDR3 covers 14 residues. V lost 1 base and J 0 bases, leaving 4 bases between the germline ends.